This T cell receptor (beta chain) was identified during a study of blood T cells in healthy people across ages. Germline values: CDR1 DFQATT, CDR2 SNEGSKA (reference sequence). This CDR3 is 14 amino acids long. Regarding this clonotype: What it binds is not known.

A second PCR of 7 to 11 cycles used a sample-barcoded 5' primer and a J-beta primer mix. Every cDNA molecule carried a tag from a template-switch adaptor bearing 12 random nucleotides. TCRdb passed the 5' RACE reads through MiXCR, listing each CDR3 protein once. Of about 680,000 distinct CDR3 sequences listed, roughly 50% are singletons. Study-wide points: A roughly linear age-dependent decrease characterized TCR beta diversity per million T cells.

This rearrangement joins TRBV20-1 to TRBJ2-4, with TRBD1 matching 9 bases. The J call may not be correct, given that the DNA end is closer to TRBJ2-7. Sequencing was performed on blood. This clonotype was obtained from a woman aged 60-70 years in good health. The chain's CDR3 is CSAGPGQGPYEQYF. The CDR3 nucleotides read TGCAGTGCAGGACCGGGACAGGGTCCGTACGAGCAGTACTTC.